The 11 T cell receptor beta chains in this list originate from one sample, sequenced in a study of response to subunit inactivated influenza vaccine. One entry per CDR3 protein results from TCRdb running MiXCR on the RT-PCR reads. The sample lists about 800,000 distinct CDR3 sequences, less than 25% occurring once. Material: PBMCs from blood, obtained more than 4 days after vaccination. These receptors were taken from a man aged 50 or older who received an inactivated influenza vaccine.

This clonotype was observed a few times. The CDR3 DNA is TGTGCCACCAGCTCGGGCGAATTCTTAGATTCACCCCTCCACTTT. Amino acid sequence: CATSSGEFLDSPLHF. The rearrangement joins TRBV15 to TRBJ1-6; D is uncertain. V lost 5 bases to trimming and J lost 8 bases, with 16 bases between them. Germline CDR1 is LNHNV and CDR2 is YYDKDF (reference sequence). The CDR3 spans 15 residues.

The chain employs TRBV7-6 and TRBJ1-2; D is perhaps TRBD1 (6 bases). V was clipped by 5 bases and J by 0 bases, with 13 bases between them. This CDR3 spans 15 amino acids. CDR1 and CDR2 (germline): SGHVS, FNYEAQ. CDR3 loop: CASSLHRDSNYGYTF. The CDR3, as DNA: TGTGCCAGCAGCCTTCACAGGGATTCTAACTATGGCTACACCTTC.

The genes are TRBV12-3 or TRBV12-4 and TRBJ1-3; D gene unclear. This CDR3 comprises 13 residues. The germline V and J ends were trimmed by 3 bases and 8 bases, with 11 bases remaining between them. This chain's CDR3 is CASSFGAEDTIYF. The CDR3 DNA is TGTGCCAGCAGTTTCGGCGCGGAGGACACCATATATTTT.

V and J are TRBV5-1 and TRBJ1-4; no reliable D call. This CDR3 has 15 residues. CDR1 and CDR2 from the germline V gene are SGHRS and YFSETQ. V was trimmed by 1 base and J by 4 bases, leaving 11 bases between them. CDR3 sequence reads: CASSLFRQNNEKLFF. In DNA, the CDR3 is TGCGCCAGCAGCTTGTTTCGGCAGAATAATGAAAAACTGTTTTTT.

The V gene is TRBV20-1, the J gene TRBJ2-7; 9 bases map to TRBD1. The CDR3 consists of 14 residues. The V segment lost 6 bases and the J segment 3 bases; nucleotides outside the gene matches: 9. Germline lookup yields CDR1 DFQATT and CDR2 SNEGSKA (reference sequence). CDR3 protein: CSAPPGTGNYEQYF. CDR3 DNA sequence: TGCAGTGCCCCCCCCGGGACAGGGAACTACGAGCAGTACTTC.

The chain uses TRBV7-6 and TRBJ2-7, with 7 bases fitting TRBD1. From germline, CDR1 is SGHVS and CDR2 FNYEAQ. The CDR3 extends over 16 amino acids. The V gene end was trimmed by 4 bases and the J gene end by 3 bases; junction bases not matched to a gene: 12. The CDR3 protein is CASSSSTASGGYEQYF. The CDR3 nucleotides read TGTGCCAGCAGCTCCTCAACAGCGTCAGGGGGCTACGAGCAGTACTTC.

This chain joins TRBV25-1 and TRBJ2-1, with 10 bases lining up with TRBD2. The CDR3 contains 14 residues. J gave up 12 bases and V 5 bases, and 10 bases lay outside the gene matches. Looked up from germline, CDR1 is MGHDK and CDR2 is SYGVNS. As DNA, the CDR3 is TGTGCCAGCAGTCCGGGACTAGCGACACTTGGGCAGTTCTTC. Translation gives CASSPGLATLGQFF.

This sequence joins TRBV6-5 and TRBJ1-2; D uncertain. Deletions cut 2 bases from V and 1 base from J, with 11 bases between. CDR1 is MNHEY and CDR2 is SVGAGI in the germline V gene. The CDR3 consists of 15 residues. In nucleotides, the CDR3 is TGTGCCAGCAGTTACGGCACAGTCAGTAACTATGGCTACACCTTC. Translation: CASSYGTVSNYGYTF.

The chain carries TRBV4-2 and TRBJ1-4; D is undetermined. CDR3 length: 16 amino acids. With 0 bases removed from V and 5 bases from J, the gap between germline ends came to 13 bases. Germline assignment: CDR1 LGHNA and CDR2 YNFKEQ. The CDR3 DNA is TGTGCCAGCAGCCAAGATCTTTCGTCCTTCAATGAAAAACTGTTTTTT. It is translated as CASSQDLSSFNEKLFF.

In this sample, this clonotype turned up many times. The chain couples TRBV7-8 to TRBJ2-7; tentative D call: TRBD1 (6 bases). Trimming took 5 bases from V and 0 from J, leaving 20 bases between them. In germline, CDR1 is SGHVS, CDR2 FQNEAQ. CDR3 length equals 17 residues. This chain's CDR3 is CASSQLPGTYYSYEQYF. The CDR3 nucleotides are TGTGCCAGCAGCCAACTTCCCGGGACATATTACTCCTACGAGCAGTACTTC.

The V call is TRBV5-1, the J call TRBJ2-7; 7 bases are shared with TRBD1. Germline V gene lookup returns CDR1 SGHRS and CDR2 YFSETQ. There are 15 residues in the CDR3. Trimming took 4 bases from V and 3 from J; bases not matched to a gene: 10. CDR3 nucleotide sequence: TGCGCCAGCAGCCCCACGACAGGGTTTTACTACGAGCAGTACTTC. It yields the protein CASSPTTGFYYEQYF.